These 5 T cell receptor beta chains originate from one sample sequenced in a study of shared clonotypes between healthy human individuals. The protocol was immunoSEQ multiplex PCR, while the TCRdb copy is restricted to in-frame clones and leaves out a portion. This table has hundreds of thousands of clones, 90% to 97% appearing once. Naivety among CD8 cells was defined by CD45RO negativity and positive CCR7 selection, thereby excluding terminally differentiated effector memory CD45RA+ cells. Sequenced: naive CD8+ T cells sorted from blood. These TCRs come from a woman aged 25 to 39 in good health.

This chain links TRBV9 with TRBJ2-7; 10 nucleotides align to TRBD2. The CDR3 loop spans 14 amino acids. The germline gives CDR1 SGDLS, CDR2 YYNGEE. Germline trimming cut 4 bases from V and 1 base from J; bases unmatched to any gene: 2. The CDR3 sequence: CASSLAGVSYEQYF. The DNA for the CDR3 is TGTGCCAGCAGCCTAGCGGGAGTATCCTACGAGCAGTACTTC.

The chain joins TRBV27 to TRBJ1-1; D remains ambiguous. The CDR3 extends over 12 amino acids. Trimming pared 4 bases from V and 4 bases from J, leaving 7 bases between. Germline V gene sequence: CDR1 MNHEY, CDR2 SMNVEV (reference sequence). CDR3 sequence reads: CASSSTPTEAFF. For the CDR3, the DNA is TGTGCCAGCAGTTCAACGCCCACTGAAGCTTTCTTT.

The chain carries TRBV2 and TRBJ1-2; 9 bases align to TRBD1. The V gene's germline CDR1 is SNHLY and CDR2 FYNNEI. CDR3 length equals 17 residues. After removal of 3 bases from V and 4 bases from J, the junction contained 12 bases not matched to a gene. The CDR3 region is CASSEEQGAMKFYGYTF. CDR3 nucleotides: TGTGCCAGCAGTGAGGAACAGGGGGCGATGAAATTCTATGGCTACACCTTC.

CDR3 sequence: CASSPGRGPYNEQFF. CDR3 DNA sequence: TGCGCCAGCAGCCCTGGGCGGGGACCCTACAATGAGCAGTTCTTC. The chain is built from TRBV4-1 and TRBJ2-1, with a weak D call TRBD2 (6 bases). The CDR3 is 15 residues long. Trimming took off 4 bases at V and 2 bases at J, with 12 bases between the two ends. Germline assignment: CDR1 MGHRA and CDR2 YSYEKL.

The genes are TRBV11-3 and TRBJ2-1; D uncertain. The germline CDR1 and CDR2 sequences are SGHNT and YENEEA. The CDR3 totals 13 residues. Deletions cut 6 bases from V and 6 bases from J, with 12 bases between. CDR3 residues: CASSGDQPNEQFF. The CDR3 coding sequence is TGTGCCAGCAGTGGGGATCAGCCCAATGAGCAGTTCTTC.